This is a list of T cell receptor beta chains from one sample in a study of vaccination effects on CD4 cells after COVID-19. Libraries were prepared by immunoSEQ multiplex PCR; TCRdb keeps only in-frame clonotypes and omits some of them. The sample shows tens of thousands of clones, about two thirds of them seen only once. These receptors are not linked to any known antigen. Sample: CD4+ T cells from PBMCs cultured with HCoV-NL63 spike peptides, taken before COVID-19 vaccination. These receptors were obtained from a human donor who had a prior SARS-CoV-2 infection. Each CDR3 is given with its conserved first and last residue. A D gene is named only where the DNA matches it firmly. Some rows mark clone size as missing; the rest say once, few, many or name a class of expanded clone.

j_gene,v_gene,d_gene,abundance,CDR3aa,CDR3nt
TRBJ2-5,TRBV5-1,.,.,CASSRARHETQYF,TGCGCCAGCAGCCGTGCGAGGCATGAGACCCAGTACTTC
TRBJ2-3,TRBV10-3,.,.,CAISESLVSPDTQYF,TGTGCCATCAGTGAGTCGTTAGTCTCCCCAGATACGCAGTATTTT
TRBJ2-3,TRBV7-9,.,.,CASKNRQTDTQYF,TGTGCCAGCAAGAATCGACAGACAGATACGCAGTATTTT
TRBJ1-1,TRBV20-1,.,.,CSASEHGYTEAFF,TGCAGTGCTAGTGAACACGGCTATACTGAAGCTTTCTTT
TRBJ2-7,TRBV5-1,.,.,CASSWSQTYEQYF,TGCGCCAGCAGCTGGTCACAGACCTACGAGCAGTACTTC
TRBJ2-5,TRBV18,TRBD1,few,CASSPLTGGRETQYF,TGTGCCAGCTCACCCCTTACAGGGGGACGAGAGACCCAGTACTTC
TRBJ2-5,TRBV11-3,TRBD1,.,CASSPRTGGRIETQYF,TGTGCCAGCAGCCCCCGGACAGGGGGCCGGATAGAGACCCAGTACTTC
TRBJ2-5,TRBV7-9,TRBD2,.,CASTQWGGVQETQYF,TGTGCCAGCACCCAGTGGGGGGGAGTCCAAGAGACCCAGTACTTC
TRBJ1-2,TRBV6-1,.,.,CASSEFLRGAPYGYTF,TGTGCCAGCAGTGAATTCCTACGGGGGGCTCCCTATGGCTACACCTTC
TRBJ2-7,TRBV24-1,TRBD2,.,CATSDSHPSGIDEQYF,TGTGCCACCAGTGATTCTCACCCTAGCGGGATAGACGAGCAGTACTTC